The T cell receptor beta chain described here comes from a study of human T cells and chemical hapten exposure. Study results and limitations: Once DPC sensitization occurred, TCRs above 1 in 1000 frequency showed no change. Significantly more large CDR3 similarity clusters were formed by expanded TCRs than by controls.

A note on this clonotype: Its antigen is unidentified. A read error may be the cause here, since a much bigger clone is one base away.

CDR1 and CDR2 (germline): DFQATT, SNEGSKA (reference sequence). CDR3 length equals 15 residues. Per the original data handling: Ranging from about 20,000 to 700,000, TCR counts per sample had a median value of approximately 99,000. One entry per CDR3 protein, called by TCRdb with MiXCR from the RACE reads. Clone size and V and J calls follow TCRdb, not the original study. The sample has more than 80,000 distinct CDR3 sequences; 10% to 11% are singletons. Indicated time point: pre-sensitization, week 0. Treatment described: therapeutic diphenylcyclopropenone sensitization with weekly scalp DPC. Patch tests were applied only after blood draws.

The chain recombines TRBV20-1 with TRBJ2-1; weak D call: TRBD2 (6 bases). This clonotype was obtained from a woman in her sixties with alopecia areata. Some clones in this sample may be carry-over from other donors' samples. Sequenced here: whole blood, sampled in connection with sensitization to the hapten diphenylcyclopropenone (DPC). The CDR3 nucleotides read TGCAGTGCTAGAGATCGGGGGATCTTCTACATTGAGCAGTTCTTC. The encoded protein is CSARDRGIFYIEQFF.